Listed below are T cell receptor beta chains from one sample, sequenced in a study of Ad26.COV2.S vaccination and SARS-CoV-2 variants. Repertoires were generated with immunoSEQ multiplex PCR, while TCRdb's copy carries only in-frame clones and drops some. The sample contains about 320,000 clones, around 90% of which appear only once. The sequencing used peripheral blood, collected in a trial of Ad26.COV2.S vaccine versus placebo. The receptors come from a person aged 18 to 65 who received the Ad26.COV2.S COVID-19 vaccine or a placebo. CDR3s include the opening cysteine and the closing phenylalanine or tryptophan. A D gene is named only where the DNA matches it firmly. Clone size appears in some rows only: once, few, many, or a class for an expanded clone.

D: NA
V: TRBV4-2
size: NA
J: TRBJ1-2
CDR3: CASSQGVGQGPYGYTF
DNA: TGTGCCAGCAGCCAAGGAGTTGGGCAGGGACCCTATGGCTACACCTTC

D: TRBD1
V: TRBV7-2
size: NA
J: TRBJ1-5
CDR3: CASSVSGEGQYSNQPQHF
DNA: TGTGCCAGCAGCGTCTCTGGGGAGGGACAGTATAGCAATCAGCCCCAGCATTTT

D: TRBD2
V: TRBV7-6
size: NA
J: TRBJ2-3
CDR3: CASSKLAGGTDTQYF
DNA: TGTGCCAGCAGTAAACTAGCGGGAGGGACAGATACGCAGTATTTT

D: NA
V: TRBV18
size: NA
J: TRBJ1-3
CDR3: CASSPVQGNSGNTIYF
DNA: TGTGCCAGCTCACCAGTCCAGGGCAACTCTGGAAACACCATATATTTT

D: TRBD1
V: TRBV28
size: NA
J: TRBJ2-1
CDR3: CASSSGTGGPYNEQFF
DNA: TGTGCCAGCAGCTCCGGGACAGGGGGTCCCTACAATGAGCAGTTCTTC

D: NA
V: TRBV18
size: NA
J: TRBJ1-1
CDR3: CASSRGREYTEAFF
DNA: TGTGCCAGCTCACGGGGGCGAGAGTACACTGAAGCTTTCTTT

D: TRBD2
V: TRBV7-9
size: NA
J: TRBJ2-1
CDR3: CASASGRGEQFF
DNA: TGTGCCAGCGCTAGCGGGAGGGGTGAGCAGTTCTTC

D: NA
V: TRBV6-6
size: NA
J: TRBJ1-2
CDR3: CASTEVPGRGNGYTF
DNA: TGTGCCAGCACAGAGGTTCCGGGACGCGGAAATGGCTACACCTTC

D: NA
V: TRBV2
size: NA
J: TRBJ1-2
CDR3: CASSVEQVGGYTF
DNA: TGTGCCAGCAGTGTGGAACAGGTCGGGGGCTACACCTTC

D: NA
V: TRBV30
size: NA
J: TRBJ1-1
CDR3: CAWSVEGGTEAFF
DNA: TGTGCCTGGAGTGTAGAGGGAGGCACTGAAGCTTTCTTT

D: NA
V: TRBV6-5
size: NA
J: TRBJ1-1
CDR3: CASSSISTGTGAFF
DNA: TGTGCCAGCAGTTCCATTTCTACAGGGACGGGAGCTTTCTTT

D: TRBD1
V: TRBV6-5
size: NA
J: TRBJ1-1
CDR3: CASTRWTGGDTEAFF
DNA: TGTGCCAGCACGAGATGGACAGGGGGAGACACTGAAGCTTTCTTT

D: TRBD2
V: TRBV11-2
size: NA
J: TRBJ2-1
CDR3: CASSPISGGMYNEQFF
DNA: TGTGCCAGCAGCCCCATTAGCGGGGGGATGTACAATGAGCAGTTCTTC

D: NA
V: TRBV11-2
size: NA
J: TRBJ2-7
CDR3: CASSLGGFTYEQYF
DNA: TGTGCCAGCAGCTTAGGGGGGTTCACCTACGAGCAGTACTTC

D: NA
V: TRBV19
size: NA
J: TRBJ1-4
CDR3: CASTDRGLMKKLFF
DNA: TGTGCCAGTACGGACCGCGGGTTAATGAAGAAACTGTTTTTT

D: TRBD2
V: TRBV29-1
size: NA
J: TRBJ2-2
CDR3: CSVAAAGGETGELFF
DNA: TGCAGCGTTGCGGCAGCGGGAGGGGAAACCGGGGAGCTGTTTTTT

D: NA
V: TRBV12-5
size: NA
J: TRBJ1-2
CDR3: CASGLASGTEEQLDYGYTF
DNA: TGTGCTAGTGGTTTGGCAAGCGGGACGGAGGAGCAATTAGACTATGGCTACACCTTC

D: TRBD2
V: TRBV27
size: NA
J: TRBJ2-7
CDR3: CASSSPLRRGRPYEQYF
DNA: TGTGCCAGCAGTTCGCCTCTACGGCGGGGGAGACCCTACGAGCAGTACTTC

D: NA
V: TRBV5-6
size: NA
J: TRBJ1-1
CDR3: CASAHREAMNTEAFF
DNA: TGTGCCAGCGCACATAGGGAGGCGATGAACACTGAAGCTTTCTTT

D: TRBD1
V: TRBV5-5
size: NA
J: TRBJ1-2
CDR3: CASSLAQGPYGYTF
DNA: TGTGCCAGCAGCTTAGCACAGGGGCCCTATGGCTACACCTTC

D: NA
V: TRBV19
size: NA
J: TRBJ1-2
CDR3: CASSIGRANYGYTF
DNA: TGTGCCAGTAGTATAGGTAGAGCTAACTATGGCTACACCTTC

D: TRBD1
V: TRBV12-3/TRBV12-4
size: NA
J: TRBJ1-2
CDR3: CASSSTGQDGYTF
DNA: TGTGCCAGCAGTTCGACAGGGCAGGATGGCTACACCTTC

D: NA
V: TRBV19
size: NA
J: TRBJ2-5
CDR3: CASSSPGQETQYF
DNA: TGTGCCAGTAGTTCTCCAGGCCAAGAGACCCAGTACTTC

D: TRBD1
V: TRBV5-5
size: NA
J: TRBJ2-5
CDR3: CASSPGQRKETQYF
DNA: TGTGCCAGCAGCCCGGGACAGCGGAAAGAGACCCAGTACTTC

D: TRBD2
V: TRBV9
size: NA
J: TRBJ2-1
CDR3: CASSSGLARVEFF
DNA: TGTGCCAGCAGCTCGGGACTAGCGCGGGTCGAGTTCTTC

D: NA
V: TRBV6-1
size: NA
J: TRBJ1-3
CDR3: CASSAYRRLSISGNTIYF
DNA: TGTGCCAGCAGTGCCTACAGGAGATTAAGCATCTCTGGAAACACCATATATTTT

D: TRBD2
V: TRBV28
size: NA
J: TRBJ2-5
CDR3: CASSRGTNQETQYF
DNA: TGTGCCAGCAGCCGAGGGACTAACCAAGAGACCCAGTACTTC

D: TRBD1
V: TRBV5-1
size: few
J: TRBJ2-1
CDR3: CASSLANTGVNEQFF
DNA: TGCGCCAGCAGCTTGGCCAATACAGGGGTGAATGAGCAGTTCTTC

D: NA
V: TRBV13
size: NA
J: TRBJ2-3
CDR3: CASSPRVRRTLTSTDTQYF
DNA: TGTGCCAGCAGCCCACGGGTCAGGCGAACTCTGACTAGCACAGATACGCAGTATTTT

D: NA
V: TRBV6-2/TRBV6-3
size: few
J: TRBJ1-2
CDR3: CASSSPEVLGYTF
DNA: TGTGCCAGCAGTTCGCCGGAAGTCCTAGGCTACACCTTC

D: TRBD1
V: TRBV6-2/TRBV6-3
size: NA
J: TRBJ1-1
CDR3: CASSQPGGAIEAFF
DNA: TGTGCCAGCAGCCAGCCAGGGGGCGCGATTGAAGCTTTCTTT

D: TRBD1
V: TRBV24-1
size: NA
J: TRBJ2-1
CDR3: CATSDGQGANNEQFF
DNA: TGTGCCACCAGTGACGGACAGGGGGCTAACAATGAGCAGTTCTTC

D: NA
V: TRBV27
size: NA
J: TRBJ1-1
CDR3: CASSGMAEAFF
DNA: TGTGCCAGCAGTGGGATGGCTGAAGCTTTCTTT

D: TRBD2
V: TRBV7-9
size: NA
J: TRBJ2-1
CDR3: CASSSASGTYNEQFF
DNA: TGTGCCAGCAGCTCGGCTAGCGGTACCTACAATGAGCAGTTCTTC

D: NA
V: TRBV18
size: NA
J: TRBJ2-5
CDR3: CASSPRTTETQYF
DNA: TGTGCCAGCTCACCTAGGACTACCGAGACCCAGTACTTC

D: NA
V: TRBV9
size: NA
J: TRBJ1-2
CDR3: CASSVGGSPLGYTF
DNA: TGTGCCAGCAGCGTAGGGGGCAGCCCGTTAGGCTACACCTTC

D: NA
V: TRBV3-1/TRBV3-2
size: NA
J: TRBJ1-4
CDR3: CASSQGAATNEKLFF
DNA: TGTGCCAGCAGCCAAGGCGCGGCAACTAATGAAAAACTGTTTTTT

D: NA
V: TRBV2
size: NA
J: TRBJ2-5
CDR3: CASSFSEFRETQYF
DNA: TGTGCCAGCAGTTTTAGCGAGTTCAGGGAGACCCAGTACTTC

D: NA
V: TRBV5-1
size: NA
J: TRBJ1-2
CDR3: CASSLLEGPYTVTKIIYGYTF
DNA: TGCGCCAGCAGCTTGTTAGAGGGACCTTATACGGTGACAAAAATTATCTATGGCTACACCTTC

D: NA
V: TRBV20-1
size: NA
J: TRBJ2-7
CDR3: CSASPGELLTGGYYEQYF
DNA: TGCAGTGCTAGTCCCGGGGAACTGTTGACCGGCGGTTACTACGAGCAGTACTTC

D: TRBD1
V: TRBV7-2
size: once
J: TRBJ1-2
CDR3: CASSWRTGEGYTF
DNA: TGTGCCAGCAGCTGGAGGACAGGGGAAGGCTACACCTTC

D: NA
V: TRBV7-6
size: NA
J: TRBJ2-7
CDR3: CASSDAGGSSYEQYF
DNA: TGTGCCAGCAGCGACGCCGGCGGAAGCTCCTACGAGCAGTACTTC

D: TRBD1
V: TRBV6-2/TRBV6-3
size: NA
J: TRBJ2-7
CDR3: CASSLQGGPYEQYF
DNA: TGTGCCAGCAGTTTACAGGGGGGCCCCTACGAGCAGTACTTC

D: TRBD1
V: TRBV14
size: NA
J: TRBJ1-6
CDR3: CASSHTQGGNSPLHF
DNA: TGTGCCAGCAGCCATACCCAGGGGGGGAATTCACCCCTCCACTTT

D: TRBD2
V: TRBV5-4
size: once
J: TRBJ2-5
CDR3: CASSPPSGGLQETQYF
DNA: TGTGCCAGCAGCCCCCCTAGCGGGGGGTTGCAAGAGACCCAGTACTTC

D: TRBD2
V: TRBV18
size: NA
J: TRBJ2-5
CDR3: CASSRAGAGGETQYF
DNA: TGTGCCAGCTCCAGGGCCGGCGCGGGGGGAGAGACCCAGTACTTC

D: NA
V: TRBV5-1
size: NA
J: TRBJ2-7
CDR3: CASSPDAGSSSYEQYF
DNA: TGCGCCAGCAGCCCGGATGCGGGGTCGAGCTCCTACGAGCAGTACTTC

D: NA
V: TRBV2
size: NA
J: TRBJ2-5
CDR3: CASRGPPEETQYF
DNA: TGTGCCAGCAGAGGCCCACCTGAAGAGACCCAGTACTTC

D: NA
V: TRBV27
size: NA
J: TRBJ2-2
CDR3: CASSTPALGTGELFF
DNA: TGTGCCAGCAGTACCCCGGCTTTGGGGACCGGGGAGCTGTTTTTT

D: NA
V: TRBV6-5
size: NA
J: TRBJ1-6
CDR3: CASTNPNSPLHF
DNA: TGTGCCAGCACAAATCCAAATTCACCCCTCCACTTT

D: TRBD1
V: TRBV19
size: NA
J: TRBJ2-2
CDR3: CASSIVRDRGNTGELFF
DNA: TGTGCCAGTAGTATAGTGCGGGACAGGGGAAACACCGGGGAGCTGTTTTTT

D: TRBD1
V: TRBV28
size: NA
J: TRBJ1-2
CDR3: CASSLAIRQGARGYTF
DNA: TGTGCCAGCAGTTTAGCCATTCGACAGGGGGCTAGGGGCTACACCTTC